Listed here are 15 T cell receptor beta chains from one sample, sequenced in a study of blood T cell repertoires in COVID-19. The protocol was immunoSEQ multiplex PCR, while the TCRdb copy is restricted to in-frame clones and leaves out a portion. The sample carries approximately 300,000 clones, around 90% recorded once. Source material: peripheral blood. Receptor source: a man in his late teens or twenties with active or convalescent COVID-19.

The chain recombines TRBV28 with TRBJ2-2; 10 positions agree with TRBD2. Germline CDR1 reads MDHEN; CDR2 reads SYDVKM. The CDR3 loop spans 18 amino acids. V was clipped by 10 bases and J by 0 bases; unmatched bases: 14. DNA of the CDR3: TGTGCCACCATCTGGGGGAGCGGGAGGGTCGCGAACACCGGGGAGCTGTTTTTT. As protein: CATIWGSGRVANTGELFF.

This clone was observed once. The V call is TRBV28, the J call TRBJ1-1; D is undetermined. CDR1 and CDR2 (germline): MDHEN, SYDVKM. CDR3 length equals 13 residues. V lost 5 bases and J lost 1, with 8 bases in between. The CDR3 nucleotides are TGTGCCAGCAGTCCGGAGGAGAACACTGAAGCTTTCTTT. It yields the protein CASSPEENTEAFF.

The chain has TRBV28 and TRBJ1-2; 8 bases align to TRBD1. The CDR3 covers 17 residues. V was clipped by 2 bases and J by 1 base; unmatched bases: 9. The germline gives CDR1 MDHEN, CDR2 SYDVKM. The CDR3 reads CASSLLPWGQDNYGYTF. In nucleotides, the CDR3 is TGTGCCAGCAGTTTACTACCCTGGGGACAGGATAACTATGGCTACACCTTC.

The CDR3 reads CASSQAGTSKETQYF. DNA for the CDR3: TGTGCCAGCAGCCAAGCGGGGACTAGCAAGGAGACCCAGTACTTC. The rearrangement links TRBV3-1 (or the pseudogene TRBV3-2) to TRBJ2-5; 9 bases are a match to TRBD2. Germline trimming cut 1 base from V and 5 bases from J; bases unmatched to any gene: 5. Germline values: CDR1 LGHDT, CDR2 YNNKEL (reference sequence). The CDR3 runs 15 residues.

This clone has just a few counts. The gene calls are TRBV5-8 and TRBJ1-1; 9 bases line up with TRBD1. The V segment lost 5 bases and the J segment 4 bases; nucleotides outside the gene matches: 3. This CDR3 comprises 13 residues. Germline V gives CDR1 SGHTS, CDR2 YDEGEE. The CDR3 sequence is CASRGQGGTEAFF. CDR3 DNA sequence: TGTGCCAGCAGGGGACAGGGAGGCACTGAAGCTTTCTTT.

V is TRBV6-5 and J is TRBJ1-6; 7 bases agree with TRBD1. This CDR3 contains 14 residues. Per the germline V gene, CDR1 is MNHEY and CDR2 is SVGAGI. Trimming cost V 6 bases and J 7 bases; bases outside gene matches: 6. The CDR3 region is CASSRTGLNSPLHF. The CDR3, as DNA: TGTGCCAGCAGCCGGACAGGCCTAAATTCACCCCTCCACTTT.

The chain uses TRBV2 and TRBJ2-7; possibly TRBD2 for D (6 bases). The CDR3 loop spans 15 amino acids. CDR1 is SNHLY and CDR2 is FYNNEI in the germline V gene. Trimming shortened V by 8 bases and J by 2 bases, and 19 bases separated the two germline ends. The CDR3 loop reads CASSRSPDYPYEQYF. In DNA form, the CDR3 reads TGTGCCAGCTCCCGATCGCCGGACTACCCCTACGAGCAGTACTTC.

The CDR3 bases are TGTGCCAGCAGCTCTAGCGCGAAGCAGTATTTT. This codes for CASSSSAKQYF. V is TRBV5-4 and J is TRBJ2-3, with D possibly TRBD2 on 6 matching bases. There are 11 residues in the CDR3. Germline loops: CDR1 SGHNT, CDR2 YYREEE (reference sequence). V was trimmed by 3 bases and J by 11 bases, leaving 10 bases between them.

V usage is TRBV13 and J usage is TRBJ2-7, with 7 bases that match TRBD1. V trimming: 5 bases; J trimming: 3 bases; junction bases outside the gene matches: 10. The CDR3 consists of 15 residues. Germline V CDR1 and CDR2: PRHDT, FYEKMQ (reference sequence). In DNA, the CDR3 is TGTGCCAGCAGCCTTCGACAGGGCTCGGACTACGAGCAGTACTTC. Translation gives CASSLRQGSDYEQYF.

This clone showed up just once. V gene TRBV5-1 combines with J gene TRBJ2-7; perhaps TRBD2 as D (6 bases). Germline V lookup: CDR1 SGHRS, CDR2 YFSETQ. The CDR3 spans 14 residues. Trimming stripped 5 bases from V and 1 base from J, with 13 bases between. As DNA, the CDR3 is TGCGCCAGCAGGCCCGGGACTGCTTCCTACGAGCAGTACTTC. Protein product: CASRPGTASYEQYF.

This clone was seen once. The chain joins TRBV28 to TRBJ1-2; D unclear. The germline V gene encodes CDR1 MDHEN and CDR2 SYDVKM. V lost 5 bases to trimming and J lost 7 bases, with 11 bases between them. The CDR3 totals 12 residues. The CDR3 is CASSPPWSGYTF. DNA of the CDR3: TGTGCCAGCAGTCCCCCTTGGAGTGGCTACACCTTC.

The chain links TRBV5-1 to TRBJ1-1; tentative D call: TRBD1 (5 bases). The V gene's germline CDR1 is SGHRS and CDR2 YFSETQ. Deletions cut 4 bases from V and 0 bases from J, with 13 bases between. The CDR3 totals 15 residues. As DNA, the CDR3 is TGCGCCAGCAGCCCTGGGGCAGGGATGAACACTGAAGCTTTCTTT. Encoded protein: CASSPGAGMNTEAFF.

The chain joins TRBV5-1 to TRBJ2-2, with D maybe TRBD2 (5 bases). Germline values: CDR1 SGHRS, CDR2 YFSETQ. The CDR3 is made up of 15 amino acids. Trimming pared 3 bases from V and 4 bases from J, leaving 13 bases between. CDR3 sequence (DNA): TGCGCCAGCAGCTCAGAAGCGGTTTTCACCGGGGAGCTGTTTTTT. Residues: CASSSEAVFTGELFF.

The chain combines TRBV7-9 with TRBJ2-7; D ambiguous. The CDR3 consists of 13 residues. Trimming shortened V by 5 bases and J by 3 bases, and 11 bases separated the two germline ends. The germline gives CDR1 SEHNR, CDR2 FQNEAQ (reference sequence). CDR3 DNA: TGTGCCAGCAGCCCGCCGCTGAGCTACGAGCAGTACTTC. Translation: CASSPPLSYEQYF.

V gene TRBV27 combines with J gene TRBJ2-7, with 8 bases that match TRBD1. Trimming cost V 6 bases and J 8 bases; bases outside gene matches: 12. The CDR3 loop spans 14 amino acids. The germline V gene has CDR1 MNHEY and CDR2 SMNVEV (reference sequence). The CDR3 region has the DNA TGTGCCAGCAGCCTTTACGGGACAGGTCGACAGCAGTACTTC. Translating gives CASSLYGTGRQQYF.